This T cell receptor (beta chain) was identified in a study of shared clonotypes between healthy human individuals. Study summary: Per donor, CD8 memory used one plate, CD8 naive used two, CD4 memory used three and CD4 naive used three.

CD45RO negativity and positive selection for CCR7 defined naive CD8 cells, a population that excluded terminally differentiated effector memory CD45RA+ cells. Assay used: immunoSEQ multiplex PCR; TCRdb lists only in-frame clones, some missing. The sample contains approximately 2,000,000 clones, approximately 92% of which appear only once. A remark on this clone: Germline and junction disagree at one end, which may indicate a read error.

Sequencing was done on a sample of naive CD8+ T cells from PBMCs. The origin of this receptor is a man younger than 30 in good health. Some clones in this sample may be carry-over from other donors' samples.

The CDR3 DNA follows: TGTGCCAGTAGTATAGGGGCCTCTAACCAGGAGACCCAGTACTTC. It is translated as CASSIGASNQETQYF. The gene calls are TRBV19 and TRBJ2-5; D ambiguous. This CDR3 contains 15 residues. In germline, CDR1 is LNHDA, CDR2 SQIVND (reference sequence). Supplemented by reference TRBV19 and TRBJ2-5, the full variable domain reads DGGITQSPKYLFRKEGQNVTLSCEQNLNHDAMYWYRQDPGQGLRLIYYSQIVNDFQKGDIAEGYSVSREKKESFPLTVTSAQKNPTAFYLCASSIGASNQETQYFGPGTRLLVL.